The clone carrying this TCR beta chain was counted between two and nine times. Its antigen is not identified. Germline V gene data show CDR1 as MNHNS and CDR2 as SASEGT. The CDR3 contains 16 residues. V was clipped by 1 base and J by 3 bases, with 13 bases between them. The data are from a study of response to subunit inactivated influenza vaccine. Points from the study as a whole: T cells newly recruited by each seasonal influenza vaccination are few, the authors suggested.

One entry per CDR3 protein, called by TCRdb with MiXCR from the RT-PCR reads. Of hundreds of thousands of distinct CDR3 sequences detected, about 15% appear once; the ten largest clones hold 5.5% to 8%. The TCR comes from a middle-aged man who received an inactivated influenza vaccine. V gene TRBV6-1 combines with J gene TRBJ2-1, with TRBD2 as a possible D gene (6 bases). The specimen comprised PBMCs from blood, sampled 14 to 15 days before vaccination. The CDR3 DNA reads TGTGCCAGCAGTGAAGGGACCGGCGGGGACTACAATGAGCAGTTCTTC. Its protein is CASSEGTGGDYNEQFF.